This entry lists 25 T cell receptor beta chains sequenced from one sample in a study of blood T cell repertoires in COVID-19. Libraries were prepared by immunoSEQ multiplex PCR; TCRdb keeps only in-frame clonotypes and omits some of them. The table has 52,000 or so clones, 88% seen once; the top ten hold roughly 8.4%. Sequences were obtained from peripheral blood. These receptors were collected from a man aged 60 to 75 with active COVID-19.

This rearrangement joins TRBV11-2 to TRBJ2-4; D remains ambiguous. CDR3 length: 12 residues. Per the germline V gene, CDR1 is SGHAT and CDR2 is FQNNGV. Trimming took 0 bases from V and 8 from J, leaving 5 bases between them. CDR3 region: CASSLDLDIQYF. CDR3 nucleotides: TGTGCCAGCAGCTTAGATCTAGACATTCAGTACTTC.

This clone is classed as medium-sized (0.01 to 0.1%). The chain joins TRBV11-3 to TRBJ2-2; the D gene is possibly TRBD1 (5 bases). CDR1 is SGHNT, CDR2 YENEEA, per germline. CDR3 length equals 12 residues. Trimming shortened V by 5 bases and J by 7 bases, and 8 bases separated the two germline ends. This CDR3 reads CASSVQGGELFF. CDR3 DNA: TGTGCCAGCAGCGTCCAGGGCGGGGAGCTGTTTTTT. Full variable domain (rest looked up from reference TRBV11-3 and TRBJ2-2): EAGVVQSPRYKIIEKKQPVAFWCNPISGHNTLYWYLQNLGQGPELLIRYENEEAVDDSQLPKDRFSAERLKGVDSTLKIQPAELGDSAVYLCASSVQGGELFFGEGSRLTVL.

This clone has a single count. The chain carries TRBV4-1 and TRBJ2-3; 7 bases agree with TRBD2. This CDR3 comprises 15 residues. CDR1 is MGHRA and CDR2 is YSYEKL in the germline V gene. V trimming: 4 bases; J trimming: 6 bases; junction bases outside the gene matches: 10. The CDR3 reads CASSPAGTTGDTQYF. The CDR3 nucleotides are TGCGCCAGCAGCCCAGCTGGGACTACCGGTGATACGCAGTATTTT.

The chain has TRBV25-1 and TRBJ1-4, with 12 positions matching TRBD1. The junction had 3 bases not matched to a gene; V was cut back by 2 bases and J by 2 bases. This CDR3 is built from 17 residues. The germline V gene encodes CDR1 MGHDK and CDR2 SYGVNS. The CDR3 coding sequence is TGTGCCAGCAGTGAAAGGGACAGGGGGCTTACTAATGAAAAACTGTTTTTT. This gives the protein CASSERDRGLTNEKLFF.

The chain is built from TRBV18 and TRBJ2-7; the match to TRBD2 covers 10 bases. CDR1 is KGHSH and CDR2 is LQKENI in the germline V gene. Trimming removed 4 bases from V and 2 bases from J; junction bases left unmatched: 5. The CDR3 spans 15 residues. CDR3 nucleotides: TGTGCCAGCTCACTCCTAGCGGGAGTAACCTACGAGCAGTACTTC. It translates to CASSLLAGVTYEQYF.

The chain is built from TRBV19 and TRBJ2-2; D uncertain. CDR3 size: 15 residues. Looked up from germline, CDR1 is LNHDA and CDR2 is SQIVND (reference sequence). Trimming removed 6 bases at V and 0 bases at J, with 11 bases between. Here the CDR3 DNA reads TGTGCCAGTAGGGCAAACGCGGCGAACACCGGGGAGCTGTTTTTT. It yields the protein CASRANAANTGELFF.

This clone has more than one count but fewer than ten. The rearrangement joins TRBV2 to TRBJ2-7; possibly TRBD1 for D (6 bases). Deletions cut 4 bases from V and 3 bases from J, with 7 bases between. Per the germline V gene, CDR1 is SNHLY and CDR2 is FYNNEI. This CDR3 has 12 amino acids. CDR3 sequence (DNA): TGTGCCAGCAGTGGGGACATCTACGAGCAGTACTTC. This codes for CASSGDIYEQYF.

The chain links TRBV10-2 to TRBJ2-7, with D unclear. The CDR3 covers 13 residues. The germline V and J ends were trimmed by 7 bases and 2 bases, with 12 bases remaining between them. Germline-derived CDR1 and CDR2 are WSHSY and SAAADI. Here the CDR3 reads CASNEQLTYEQYF. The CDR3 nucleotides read TGCGCCAGCAATGAACAGTTGACCTACGAGCAGTACTTC.

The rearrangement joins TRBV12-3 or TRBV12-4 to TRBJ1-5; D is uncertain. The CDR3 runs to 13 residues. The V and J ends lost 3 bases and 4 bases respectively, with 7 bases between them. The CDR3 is CASSLRSNQPQHF. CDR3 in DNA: TGTGCCAGCAGTTTGCGAAGTAATCAGCCCCAGCATTTT.

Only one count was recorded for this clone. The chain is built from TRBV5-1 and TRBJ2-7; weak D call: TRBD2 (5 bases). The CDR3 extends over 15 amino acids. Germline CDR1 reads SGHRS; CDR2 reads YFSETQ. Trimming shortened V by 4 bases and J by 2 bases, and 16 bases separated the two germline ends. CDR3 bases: TGCGCCAGCAGCCCCCTAGGTGAGCGGACCTACGAGCAGTACTTC. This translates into CASSPLGERTYEQYF. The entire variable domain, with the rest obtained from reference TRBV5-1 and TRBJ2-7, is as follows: KAGVTQTPRYLIKTRGQQVTLSCSPISGHRSVSWYQQTPGQGLQFLFEYFSETQRNKGNFPGRFSGRQFSNSRSEMNVSTLELGDSALYLCASSPLGERTYEQYFGPGTRLTVT.

This CDR3 is CAISEGNSGSLDEQYF. Written as DNA, the CDR3 is TGTGCCATCAGTGAAGGTAATAGCGGGAGTCTCGACGAGCAGTACTTC. This chain joins TRBV10-3 and TRBJ2-7; 9 bases align to TRBD2. CDR1 is ENHRY, CDR2 SYGVKD, per germline. V was clipped by 3 bases and J by 5 bases; unmatched bases: 11. The CDR3 runs to 16 residues.

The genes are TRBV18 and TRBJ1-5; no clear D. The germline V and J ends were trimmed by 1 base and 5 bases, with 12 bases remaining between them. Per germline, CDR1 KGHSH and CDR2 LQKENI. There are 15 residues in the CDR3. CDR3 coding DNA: TGTGCCAGCTCACCACGCGGGTCTACCGATCAGCCCCAGCATTTT. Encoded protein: CASSPRGSTDQPQHF.

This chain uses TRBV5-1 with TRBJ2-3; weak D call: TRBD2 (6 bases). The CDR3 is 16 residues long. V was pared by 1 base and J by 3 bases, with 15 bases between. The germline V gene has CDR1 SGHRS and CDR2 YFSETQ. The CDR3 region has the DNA TGCGCCAGCAGCTTGTTCCCACTCAGCGGGACAGATACGCAGTATTTT. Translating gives CASSLFPLSGTDTQYF.

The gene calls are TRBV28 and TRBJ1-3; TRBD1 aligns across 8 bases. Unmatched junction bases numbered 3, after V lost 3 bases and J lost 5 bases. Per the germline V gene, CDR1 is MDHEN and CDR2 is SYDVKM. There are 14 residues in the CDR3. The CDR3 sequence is CASSFPGGRNTIYF. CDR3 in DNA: TGTGCCAGCAGTTTCCCAGGGGGCAGAAACACCATATATTTT.

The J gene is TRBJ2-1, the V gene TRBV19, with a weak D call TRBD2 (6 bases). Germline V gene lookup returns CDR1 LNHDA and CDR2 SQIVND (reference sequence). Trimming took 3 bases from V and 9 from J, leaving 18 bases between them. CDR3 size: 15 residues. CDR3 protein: CASSIGGTPWGEQFF. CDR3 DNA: TGTGCCAGTAGTATCGGGGGAACCCCGTGGGGTGAGCAGTTCTTC.

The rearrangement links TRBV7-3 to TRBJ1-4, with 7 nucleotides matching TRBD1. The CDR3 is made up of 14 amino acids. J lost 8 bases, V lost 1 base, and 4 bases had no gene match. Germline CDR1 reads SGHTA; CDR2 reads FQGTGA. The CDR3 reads CASSLRGGGEKLFF. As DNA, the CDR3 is TGTGCCAGCAGCTTAAGAGGGGGCGGGGAAAAACTGTTTTTT.

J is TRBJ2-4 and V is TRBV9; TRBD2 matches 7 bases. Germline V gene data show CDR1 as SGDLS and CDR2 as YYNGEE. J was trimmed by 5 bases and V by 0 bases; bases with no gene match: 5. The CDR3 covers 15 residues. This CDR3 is CASSVGLAGQNIQYF. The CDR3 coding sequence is TGTGCCAGCAGCGTAGGGTTAGCGGGCCAAAACATTCAGTACTTC.

CDR3 DNA: TGTGCCACCAGCAGAGATCCGGGAGCGAGAATTCAGGAGCAGTTCTTC. It codes for CATSRDPGARIQEQFF. The V call is TRBV15, the J call TRBJ2-1; D possibly corresponds to TRBD2 (6 bases). Trimming took 0 bases from V and 10 from J, leaving 19 bases between them. The CDR3 runs to 16 residues. Germline CDR1 is LNHNV and CDR2 is YYDKDF (reference sequence).

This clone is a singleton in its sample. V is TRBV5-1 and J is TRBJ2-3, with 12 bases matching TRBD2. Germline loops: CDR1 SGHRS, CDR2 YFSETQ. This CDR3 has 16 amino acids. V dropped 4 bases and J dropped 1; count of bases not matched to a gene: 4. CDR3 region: CASSLLAGGGTDTQYF. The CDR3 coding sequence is TGCGCCAGCAGCCTCCTAGCGGGAGGGGGCACAGATACGCAGTATTTT.

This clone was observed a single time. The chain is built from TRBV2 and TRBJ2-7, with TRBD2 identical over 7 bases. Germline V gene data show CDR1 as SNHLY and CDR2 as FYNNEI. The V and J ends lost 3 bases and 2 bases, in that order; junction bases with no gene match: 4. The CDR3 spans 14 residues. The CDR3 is CASSDTSETYEQYF. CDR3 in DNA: TGTGCCAGCAGTGACACTAGCGAGACCTACGAGCAGTACTTC.

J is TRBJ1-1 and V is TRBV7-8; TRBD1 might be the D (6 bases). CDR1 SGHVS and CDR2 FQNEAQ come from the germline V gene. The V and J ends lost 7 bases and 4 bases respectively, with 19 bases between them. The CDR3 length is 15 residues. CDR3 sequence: CASTLLAPGATEAFF. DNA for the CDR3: TGTGCCAGCACCCTTCTTGCGCCAGGGGCCACTGAAGCTTTCTTT. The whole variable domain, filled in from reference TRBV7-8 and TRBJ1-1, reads GAGVSQSPRYKVAKRGQDVALRCDPISGHVSLFWYQQALGQGPEFLTYFQNEAQLDKSGLPSDRFFAERPEGSVSTLKIQRTQQEDSAVYLCASTLLAPGATEAFFGQGTRLTVV.

The CDR3 is CASSGPGQNQETQYF. The CDR3 DNA reads TGTGCCAGCAGTGGACCGGGACAGAACCAAGAGACCCAGTACTTC. The rearrangement joins TRBV28 to TRBJ2-5, with 7 bases lining up with TRBD1. Losses at the gene ends were 5 bases for V and 0 bases for J; bases not matched to a gene: 6. Germline assignment: CDR1 MDHEN and CDR2 SYDVKM. The CDR3 covers 15 residues.

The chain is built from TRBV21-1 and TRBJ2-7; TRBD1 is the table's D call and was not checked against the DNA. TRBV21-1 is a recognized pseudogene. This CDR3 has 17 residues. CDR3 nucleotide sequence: TGTGCCAGCAGCAAAGGAAAACAGGGGGAGGACCACAACGAGCAGTACTTC. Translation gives CASSKGKQGEDHNEQYF.

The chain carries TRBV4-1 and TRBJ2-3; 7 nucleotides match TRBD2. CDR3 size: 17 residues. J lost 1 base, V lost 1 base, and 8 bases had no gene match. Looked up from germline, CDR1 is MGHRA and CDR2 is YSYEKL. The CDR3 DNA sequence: TGCGCCAGCAGCCAAGCCGTCGTCCGGGAGGGCACAGATACGCAGTATTTT. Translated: CASSQAVVREGTDTQYF.

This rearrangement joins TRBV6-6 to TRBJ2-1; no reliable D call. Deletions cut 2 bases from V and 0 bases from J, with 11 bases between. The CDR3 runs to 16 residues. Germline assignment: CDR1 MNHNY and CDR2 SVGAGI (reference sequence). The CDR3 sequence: CASSYDLVGSYNEQFF. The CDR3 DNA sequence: TGTGCCAGCAGTTACGACTTAGTGGGCTCCTACAATGAGCAGTTCTTC.